Here is one TCR beta chain with its context. Its antigen is still unknown. Its ends do not fully match the called genes, so a read error is possible. The data originate from a study of OX40 agonist ivuxolimab in advanced cancers. At the level of the whole study: Ivuxolimab, which targeted the costimulatory receptor OX40 (CD134), was an agonistic, fully human IgG2 monoclonal antibody. Intravenous ivuxolimab was administered to patients every 2 weeks at six dose levels: 0.01, 0.1, 0.3, 1.5, 3 and 10 mg/kg. Of the roughly 51 patients in dose escalation, about 20 had hepatocellular carcinoma, some 15 had melanoma, 9 had renal cell carcinoma and 9 had head and neck cancer. In the dose-escalation cohort, 82.7% of patients were male, and the mean age was approximately 60 years, with a range of about 23 to 85. Prior anti-PD-1, anti-PD-L1 or anti-CTLA-4 therapy was permitted, and about two fifths of dose-escalation patients had received checkpoint inhibitors. Partial responses occurred in three dose-escalation patients, of whom one had hepatocellular carcinoma and two had cutaneous melanoma. The point of sequencing TCRbeta in the periphery was to test whether ivuxolimab changed TCR sequence diversity and drove clonal T-cell expansion. The paper reports the monotherapy dose-escalation portion (N = 52 patients) of the phase I ivuxolimab trial.

CDR1 and CDR2 are drawn from the germline V gene: MNHEY, SVGAGI. Reading from cysteine to phenylalanine, the CDR3 counts 11 amino acids. Kept here is only the CDR3 DNA, which spans 33 bases and is read in frame from base 1. Genomic DNA was isolated from the sorted cells so that the TCRbeta CDR3 region could be sequenced. The immunoSEQ Assay was used to sequence the TCRbeta CDR3 regions. Sourced from immuneACCESS, this table was stored by TCRdb with only in-frame sequences that have V and J called. A share of the clones is absent; for the studies checked, an unresolved V gene accounts for under half, and the remainder has no known explanation. The sample table contains approximately 80,000 clones; only one count was recorded for around 90% of them. The top ten clones comprise around 0.23% of the sample. Patients with a history of autoimmune disease or receiving systemic immunosuppression were excluded from the trial. Peripheral blood for TCR sequencing was collected from all dose cohorts at baseline, on cycle 4 day 1, and on cycle 7 day 1. Samples came from an open-label, multicenter, first-in-human phase I dose-escalation trial of ivuxolimab. The trial enrolled adults with locally advanced or metastatic head and neck squamous cell, hepatocellular, melanoma or renal cell carcinoma. Before TCR sequencing, CD4+ T cells and CD8+ T cells from peripheral blood were sorted into separate populations.

Here is what the overall study found, with its caveats: At doses of 0.1 to 3.0 mg/kg, clonal expansion of both CD4+ and CD8+ T cells in blood was seen between baseline and week 6. In partial responders in the 0.1-3.0 mg/kg groups, normalized peripheral clonal expansion was found to be among the lowest, especially among CD8+ T cells. Low levels of normalized T-cell clonal expansion were also seen in some nonresponding patients. After ivuxolimab, more expanded clones were found on average in CD8+ T cells than in CD4+ T cells. Antigen specificity was not determined for the clonally expanded peripheral T cells.

The sequence was obtained from an adult with an advanced solid tumor such as melanoma, head and neck, liver or kidney cancer. The sequencing here drew on CD4+ or CD8+ T cells sorted from blood, taken in a trial of the OX40 agonist ivuxolimab. The rearrangement joined TRBV6-5 to TRBJ1-1, with TRBD1 identical over 7 junction bases. The CDR3 is CASSPRGTAAF. The DNA sequence is given as TGTGCCAGCAGTCCCAGGGGGACAGCCGCATTT.